Listed below are T cell receptor beta chains from one sample, sequenced in a study of blood T cell repertoires in COVID-19. The method was immunoSEQ multiplex PCR; TCRdb's version includes in-frame clones alone and lacks a portion of them. The sample lists approximately 260,000 clones; over 75% were seen once. The sample was peripheral blood. These receptors all come from a woman aged 35 to 49 who had recovered from COVID-19. Both conserved end residues are part of each CDR3. D genes are given only for firm matches. Size values are once, few and many counts, or a class for expanded clones, and some rows have none.

V gene	clone size	D gene	J gene	CDR3 protein	CDR3 DNA
TRBV14	NA	TRBD2	TRBJ2-3	CASSQDDGLDLDTQYF	TGTGCCAGCAGCCAAGACGACGGACTAGATCTAGATACGCAGTATTTT
TRBV4-3	few	NA	TRBJ1-3	CASSQDPGAGNTIYF	TGCGCCAGCAGCCAAGATCCGGGGGCTGGAAACACCATATATTTT
TRBV12-5	NA	TRBD1	TRBJ2-1	CASGLVPGGGGGNEQFF	TGTGCTAGTGGTTTGGTCCCAGGGGGCGGCGGTGGTAATGAGCAGTTCTTC
TRBV19	NA	NA	TRBJ1-5	CASSIYEGHSNQPQHF	TGTGCCAGTAGTATCTATGAGGGTCATAGCAATCAGCCCCAGCATTTT
TRBV6-2/TRBV6-3	NA	TRBD1	TRBJ1-5	CASTPTGYQPQHF	TGTGCCAGCACCCCGACAGGGTACCAGCCCCAGCATTTT
TRBV6-2/TRBV6-3	few	NA	TRBJ2-1	CASSYYGYNEQFF	TGTGCCAGCAGTTATTACGGCTACAATGAGCAGTTCTTC
TRBV18	few	TRBD2	TRBJ2-1	CASSTGRAKNEQFF	TGTGCCAGCTCAACTGGGAGGGCCAAGAATGAGCAGTTCTTC
TRBV18	once	TRBD1	TRBJ2-2	CASSPDREVRELFF	TGTGCCAGCTCACCCGACAGGGAAGTTCGGGAGCTGTTTTTT
TRBV18	NA	NA	TRBJ1-2	CASSPAKGLNYGYTF	TGTGCCAGCTCACCAGCGAAGGGGCTTAACTATGGCTACACCTTC
TRBV6-1	NA	NA	TRBJ2-6	CASSEVGGTGANVLTF	TGTGCCAGCAGTGAAGTTGGCGGGACTGGGGCCAACGTCCTGACTTTC
TRBV6-2/TRBV6-3	NA	TRBD2	TRBJ2-5	CASSSPHSLAGGQETQYF	TGTGCCAGCAGTTCTCCCCACTCTCTAGCGGGAGGCCAAGAGACCCAGTACTTC
TRBV2	NA	NA	TRBJ1-2	CASSPGGGRHNYGYTF	TGTGCCAGCAGCCCGGGGGGGGGCAGGCATAACTATGGCTACACCTTC
TRBV5-4	NA	TRBD1	TRBJ2-7	CASSLPGQGLLEQYF	TGTGCCAGCAGCCTCCCGGGACAGGGACTCCTGGAGCAGTACTTC
TRBV6-5	NA	NA	TRBJ1-5	CASSYSWQGNQPQHF	TGTGCCAGCAGTTACTCTTGGCAGGGTAATCAGCCCCAGCATTTT
TRBV11-1	NA	NA	TRBJ2-1	CASSLGPGFREQFF	TGTGCCAGCAGCTTAGGTCCGGGGTTCCGTGAGCAGTTCTTC
TRBV27	NA	NA	TRBJ1-2	CASSLRTGGYGYTF	TGTGCCAGCAGTTTGCGGACGGGAGGCTATGGCTACACCTTC
TRBV5-1	NA	NA	TRBJ2-5	CASGRGGPQETQYF	TGCGCCAGCGGGAGGGGGGGGCCTCAAGAGACCCAGTACTTC
TRBV21-1	NA	NA	TRBJ2-2	CASSPGHRTFHTGELFF	TGTGCCAGCAGCCCAGGCCACAGGACGTTTCACACCGGGGAGCTGTTTTTT
TRBV29-1	NA	NA	TRBJ1-3	CSVWDIGDSGNTIYF	TGCAGCGTTTGGGACATAGGGGACTCTGGAAACACCATATATTTT
TRBV27	NA	TRBD2	TRBJ2-5	CASKRRGVWETQYF	TGTGCCAGTAAAAGGCGGGGGGTTTGGGAGACCCAGTACTTC
TRBV24-1	once	TRBD1	TRBJ1-2	CATSDLTRDRGINYGYTF	TGTGCCACCAGTGATTTGACCCGGGACAGGGGAATTAACTATGGCTACACCTTC
TRBV7-2	NA	NA	TRBJ1-6	CASSLVPARGNSPLHF	TGTGCCAGCAGCTTAGTACCGGCGCGCGGAAATTCACCCCTCCACTTT
TRBV3-1/TRBV3-2	NA	NA	TRBJ2-4	CASSHLRDRDIQYF	TGTGCCAGCAGCCACCTCCGGGATCGGGACATTCAGTACTTC
TRBV19	NA	NA	TRBJ1-4	CASSWRAREKLFF	TGTGCCAGCTCCTGGCGGGCAAGGGAAAAACTGTTTTTT
TRBV15	NA	NA	TRBJ2-3	CATSRGWRGRADTQYF	TGTGCCACCAGCAGGGGCTGGAGGGGGCGGGCAGATACGCAGTATTTT
TRBV18	NA	NA	TRBJ2-2	CASSRQDGGELFF	TGTGCCAGCTCTCGACAGGATGGCGGGGAGCTGTTTTTT
TRBV27	NA	NA	TRBJ2-7	CASSPQVPPYEQYF	TGTGCCAGCAGCCCCCAGGTCCCCCCCTACGAGCAGTACTTC
TRBV7-2	NA	TRBD2	TRBJ2-3	CASTQRGAGTDTQYF	TGTGCCAGCACGCAGCGGGGGGCCGGCACAGATACGCAGTATTTT
TRBV4-1	NA	TRBD1	TRBJ1-2	CASSSVGGSSNYGYTF	TGCGCCAGCAGCTCTGTAGGGGGCAGTTCTAACTATGGCTACACCTTC
TRBV27	NA	NA	TRBJ1-1	CASRISGGTEAFF	TGTGCCAGCAGAATCTCGGGGGGCACTGAAGCTTTCTTT
TRBV25-1	NA	NA	TRBJ2-1	CASSEFRQASYNEQFF	TGTGCCAGCAGTGAATTTAGACAGGCCTCCTACAATGAGCAGTTCTTC
TRBV19	NA	NA	TRBJ2-7	CASSGVGTRVYEQYF	TGTGCCAGTAGCGGAGTCGGGACTCGAGTATACGAGCAGTACTTC
TRBV6-5	NA	NA	TRBJ1-4	CASSLSRHATNEKLFF	TGTGCCAGCAGTTTATCCCGACACGCAACTAATGAAAAACTGTTTTTT
TRBV4-2	NA	TRBD2	TRBJ2-7	CASSPLRSSGIKSSYEQYF	TGTGCCAGCAGCCCCCTAAGGTCTAGCGGGATTAAAAGCTCCTACGAGCAGTACTTC
TRBV9	NA	TRBD1	TRBJ2-7	CASSARQGAYEQYF	TGTGCCAGCAGCGCAAGACAGGGGGCTTACGAGCAGTACTTC
TRBV18	NA	TRBD1	TRBJ1-5	CASSRTGGSNQPQHF	TGTGCCAGCTCACGGACAGGGGGAAGCAATCAGCCCCAGCATTTT
TRBV18	NA	TRBD1	TRBJ2-3	CASSPRIGQGDTQYF	TGTGCCAGCTCACCACGTATAGGACAGGGTGATACGCAGTATTTT
TRBV10-3	NA	NA	TRBJ2-3	CAISESGGVYSWDTQYF	TGTGCCATCAGTGAGTCTGGAGGAGTGTACAGTTGGGATACGCAGTATTTT
TRBV7-9	once	NA	TRBJ2-6	CASSLVESIAGANVLTF	TGTGCCAGCAGCTTAGTTGAGAGTATCGCTGGGGCCAACGTCCTGACTTTC
TRBV29-1	NA	NA	TRBJ1-5	CSVGAGFAQPQHF	TGCAGCGTGGGGGCCGGGTTCGCTCAGCCCCAGCATTTT
TRBV5-4	NA	NA	TRBJ1-3	CASSQQGSSGNTIYF	TGTGCCAGCAGTCAACAGGGCAGCTCTGGAAACACCATATATTTT
TRBV11-1	NA	TRBD1	TRBJ2-3	CASSQPQGASDTQYF	TGTGCCAGCAGCCAGCCACAGGGGGCCTCAGATACGCAGTATTTT
TRBV29-1	NA	NA	TRBJ2-1	CSVTRYYNEQFF	TGCAGCGTCACTCGATACTACAATGAGCAGTTCTTC
TRBV19	NA	NA	TRBJ1-5	CASSISAGRNQPQHF	TGTGCCAGTAGTATCTCCGCCGGTCGGAATCAGCCCCAGCATTTT
TRBV5-4	NA	NA	TRBJ2-3	CASSSEAGFKADTQYF	TGTGCCAGCAGCTCGGAGGCGGGGTTTAAGGCGGATACGCAGTATTTT
TRBV7-2	NA	NA	TRBJ1-5	CASSLQGDQPQHF	TGTGCCAGCAGCTTGCAGGGTGATCAGCCCCAGCATTTT